The T cell receptor beta chain described here comes from a study of a mutant IDH1 vaccine in newly diagnosed glioma. Study information: Vaccinations were initiated 4-6 weeks following radiotherapy alone, or were given together with temozolomide cycles. Patients were pretreated with radiotherapy, temozolomide, or both, mostly both. Treated patients, about 60% male and about 38% female, averaged roughly 40 years of age.

Worth noting for this clone: Its antigen remains unidentified.

Time point here: week 47, end of study. Vaccinated patients received 300 ug of mutant IDH1 20-mer peptide per dose, with topical imiquimod. Donor tumors were new WHO grade 3 or 4 IDH1-mutant, ATRX-lost astrocytomas. CDR3 length equals 15 residues. With 4 bases removed from V and 2 bases from J, the gap between germline ends came to 12 bases. Germline CDR1 MNHEY, CDR2 SMNVEV (reference sequence). The repertoire was sequenced with immunoSEQ multiplex PCR; TCRdb's copy has only in-frame clones and lacks some. Counted here are about 85,000 clones, 89% occurring once; the ten biggest clones make up 0.6% to 0.95%.

V is TRBV27 and J is TRBJ1-5; unclear D gene. The sample was PBMCs, taken from a glioma patient whose treatment included an IDH1 peptide vaccine. This receptor was taken from a woman aged 50 to 65 with glioma. The CDR3 region is CASSSLDGGNQPQHF. As DNA, the CDR3 is TGTGCCAGCAGTTCCTTGGACGGTGGCAATCAGCCCCAGCATTTT.